This T cell receptor beta chain was sequenced during a study of cytomegalovirus exposure and HLA in healthy donors. Study-wide results and limits: In an earlier analysis, in about 530 donors, most V segments appeared productive either ~87% or ~30% of the time.

The PCR was carried out with 60 Vbeta primers and 13 Jbeta primers. Libraries were prepared by immunoSEQ multiplex PCR; TCRdb keeps only in-frame clonotypes and omits some of them. The sample contains hundreds of thousands of clones, 65% to 85% of which appear only once. This CDR3 comprises 14 residues. Germline V gives CDR1 SGHAT, CDR2 FQNNGV. V lost 1 base, J lost 2 bases, and 9 bases lay in between. Concerning this clone: What it recognizes is unknown.

The sample was PBMCs. This chain links TRBV11-2 with TRBJ2-7; the D gene is possibly TRBD2 (6 bases). This clonotype was obtained from a boy aged 2 to 9 in good health and CMV-seronegative. In DNA form, the CDR3 reads TGTGCCAGCAGCTTAGTCGGAGGGGCCTACGAGCAGTACTTC. Translation: CASSLVGGAYEQYF. Full variable domain (missing parts from reference TRBV11-2 and TRBJ2-7): EAGVAQSPRYKIIEKRQSVAFWCNPISGHATLYWYQQILGQGPKLLIQFQNNGVVDDSQLPKDRFSAERLKGVDSTLKIQPAKLEDSAVYLCASSLVGGAYEQYFGPGTRLTVT.